This passage covers 29 T cell receptor beta chains from one sample sequenced in a study of blood T cells in healthy people across ages. A J-beta primer mix and a sample-barcoded 5' primer were used in a second PCR of roughly 7 to 12 cycles. TCRdb analysed the 5' RACE reads with MiXCR anew, one entry per CDR3 protein. The top ten clones hold under 15% of a sample with 650,000 to 1,000,000 distinct CDR3 sequences, under 40% of them seen once. Sequenced material: blood. The receptors were sampled from a man between 18 and 35 years old in good health.

The chain uses TRBV12-3 or TRBV12-4 and TRBJ2-3, with 7 bases fitting TRBD1. V trimming: 6 bases; J trimming: 5 bases; junction bases outside the gene matches: 8. CDR3 length: 14 amino acids. The CDR3 sequence is CASSPTGRGDTQYF. The CDR3 coding sequence is TGTGCCAGCAGCCCGACAGGGCGTGGAGATACGCAGTATTTT.

The sample holds a few counts of this clonotype. The rearrangement joins TRBV19 to TRBJ2-3; D remains ambiguous. This CDR3 spans 12 amino acids. Germline values: CDR1 LNHDA, CDR2 SQIVND (reference sequence). With 1 base removed from V and 5 bases from J, the gap between germline ends came to 4 bases. CDR3 in amino acids: CASSIAEDTQYF. CDR3 nucleotide sequence: TGTGCCAGTAGTATAGCGGAAGATACGCAGTATTTT.

This clonotype was recorded a few times. The chain employs TRBV28 and TRBJ1-2; tentative D call: TRBD1 (5 bases). The CDR3 loop spans 15 amino acids. Looked up from germline, CDR1 is MDHEN and CDR2 is SYDVKM. The germline V and J ends were trimmed by 7 bases and 7 bases, with 22 bases remaining between them. In DNA form, the CDR3 reads TGTGCCAGCACCGTCGGTAGGGGATGGATAGGTGGCTACACCTTC. Protein: CASTVGRGWIGGYTF.

This clonotype was counted at least ten times. The chain recombines TRBV20-1 with TRBJ2-5, with TRBD2 as a possible D gene (6 bases). The end of the DNA fits TRBJ2-7 better, so the J call may be wrong. Germline V gene lookup returns CDR1 DFQATT and CDR2 SNEGSKA (reference sequence). The CDR3 sequence is 13 residues long. The CDR3 region is CSAKASDNYEQYF. The CDR3, as DNA: TGCAGTGCTAAGGCTAGCGATAATTACGAGCAGTACTTC.

This chain connects TRBV20-1 to TRBJ1-1; no reliable D call. V lost 3 bases and J lost 3, with 14 bases in between. CDR1 and CDR2 (germline): DFQATT, SNEGSKA (reference sequence). The CDR3 totals 14 residues. The CDR3 DNA is TGCAGTGCTAGTAGCCGAAGGGTGGACACTGAAGCTTTCTTT. It is translated as CSASSRRVDTEAFF.

The V and J genes are TRBV6-6 and TRBJ2-4; D is perhaps TRBD2 (6 bases). The J call may be incorrect, as the DNA end agrees better with TRBJ2-7. The CDR3 is 15 amino acids. CDR1 is MNHNY and CDR2 is SVGAGI in the germline V gene (reference sequence). CDR3 DNA: TGTGCCAGCACTGATTCCGGGACGGGGGCCTACGAGCAGTACTTC. Amino acids: CASTDSGTGAYEQYF.

This clonotype was counted at least ten times. The V call is TRBV5-1, the J call TRBJ2-7; D gene uncertain. This CDR3 comprises 12 residues. The germline CDR1 and CDR2 sequences are SGHRS and YFSETQ. V dropped 0 bases and J dropped 5 bases, with 6 bases sitting between them. The CDR3: CASSLDGNEQYF. DNA for the CDR3: TGCGCCAGCAGCTTGGACGGAAACGAGCAGTACTTC. Full variable domain (rest looked up from reference TRBV5-1 and TRBJ2-7): KAGVTQTPRYLIKTRGQQVTLSCSPISGHRSVSWYQQTPGQGLQFLFEYFSETQRNKGNFPGRFSGRQFSNSRSEMNVSTLELGDSALYLCASSLDGNEQYFGPGTRLTVT.

The chain is built from TRBV14 and TRBJ1-3; D is undetermined. The CDR3 runs 13 residues. Trimming took off 4 bases at V and 4 bases at J, with 8 bases between the two ends. Germline CDR1 reads SGHDN; CDR2 reads FVKESK. The CDR3 coding sequence is TGTGCCAGCAGCCGGGTTGGAGGAAACACCATATATTTT. Its translation is CASSRVGGNTIYF.

The chain recombines TRBV4-3 with TRBJ2-1; tentative D call: TRBD2 (6 bases). Looked up from germline, CDR1 is LGHNA and CDR2 is YSLEER. The CDR3 consists of 14 residues. The ends were cut back, 0 bases at V and 9 bases at J, with 12 bases in the middle. The CDR3 protein is CASSQDFGRREQFF. The DNA of the CDR3 is TGCGCCAGCAGCCAAGATTTTGGGAGGCGTGAGCAGTTCTTC.

Comments on this clonotype: Given a much more abundant clone one base away, this may be a read error. V is TRBV20-1 and J is TRBJ2-1; D is uncertain. CDR3 length: 10 amino acids. Germline-derived CDR1 and CDR2 are DFQATT and SNEGSKA (reference sequence). The CDR3 loop reads CGVVGNEQFF. CDR3 nucleotides: TGCGGTGTGGTGGGTAATGAGCAGTTCTTC.

J is TRBJ2-1 and V is TRBV7-9; 11 positions agree with TRBD2. V was pared by 6 bases and J by 4 bases, with 8 bases of the junction left unmatched. Germline values: CDR1 SEHNR, CDR2 FQNEAQ (reference sequence). The CDR3 sequence is 16 residues long. The CDR3 DNA reads TGTGCCAGCAGTCCCACTAGCGGGAGTGGTTACAATGAGCAGTTCTTC. Protein sequence: CASSPTSGSGYNEQFF.

The sample holds a few counts of this clonotype. The chain links TRBV20-1 to TRBJ1-4; D unresolved. Germline V gene sequence: CDR1 DFQATT, CDR2 SNEGSKA (reference sequence). The germline V and J ends were trimmed by 3 bases and 0 bases, with 11 bases remaining between them. This CDR3 is built from 15 residues. CDR3 DNA: TGCAGTGCTAGTCAGTCTGGGGCAACTAATGAAAAACTGTTTTTT. This codes for CSASQSGATNEKLFF.

The chain combines TRBV2 with TRBJ1-5; D is unclear. Per germline, CDR1 SNHLY and CDR2 FYNNEI. Trimming removed 5 bases from V and 0 bases from J, with 8 bases in between. The CDR3 loop spans 14 amino acids. The CDR3: CASSRENSNQPQHF. Here the CDR3 DNA reads TGTGCCAGCAGTCGTGAAAATAGCAATCAGCCCCAGCATTTT.

Comment on this clonotype: One junction end does not reproduce the germline sequence, and a read error may be involved. The chain uses TRBV6-2 or TRBV6-3 and TRBJ1-5, with D possibly TRBD1 on 6 matching bases. Germline CDR1 and CDR2: MNHEY and SVGEGT. This CDR3 contains 15 residues. CDR3 sequence reads: CARSWLAGGNQPQHF. The CDR3 DNA reads TGTGCCAGAAGTTGGTTGGCAGGGGGCAATCAGCCCCAGCATTTT.

In this sample, this clonotype turned up once. The J gene is TRBJ1-1, the V gene TRBV6-5; D is unresolved. V lost 6 bases and J lost 6, with 14 bases in between. This CDR3 is 13 amino acids long. CDR1 is MNHEY, CDR2 SVGAGI, per germline. The CDR3 spells CASSPRIDAEAFF. The CDR3 DNA follows: TGTGCCAGCAGCCCCAGGATTGATGCTGAAGCTTTCTTT.

This sequence joins TRBV10-3 and TRBJ2-5, with TRBD1 identical over 7 bases. V shed 0 bases, J shed 4 bases, and the junction held 5 bases outside the gene matches. The germline V gene has CDR1 ENHRY and CDR2 SYGVKD. This CDR3 spans 15 amino acids. CDR3 residues: CAISESTGMGETQYF. The DNA of the CDR3 is TGTGCCATCAGTGAGTCGACAGGGATGGGAGAGACCCAGTACTTC.

Concerning this clonotype itself: A read error may be the cause here, since a much bigger clone is one base away. V and J are TRBV6-2 or TRBV6-3 and TRBJ2-5, with 9 bases aligning to TRBD2. The CDR3 contains 14 residues. Germline V lookup: CDR1 MNHEY, CDR2 SVGEGT. Unmatched junction bases numbered 14, after V lost 7 bases and J lost 11 bases. CDR3 sequence (DNA): TGTGCCAGCACTATAACGGGACTAGCAAGTGAGCAGTACTTC. It codes for CASTITGLASEQYF.

This clonotype has ten or more counts. The genes are TRBV7-2 and TRBJ2-3; 7 nucleotides agree with TRBD1. With V trimmed by 4 bases and J by 0 bases, 4 bases remained unmatched. CDR3 size: 15 residues. Germline values: CDR1 SGHTA, CDR2 FQGNSA. The CDR3 DNA reads as TGTGCCAGCAGCTCCCAGGGGGATAGCACAGATACGCAGTATTTT. Translating it yields CASSSQGDSTDTQYF. Complete variable domain (other parts from reference TRBV7-2 and TRBJ2-3): GAGVSQSPSNKVTEKGKDVELRCDPISGHTALYWYRQSLGQGLEFLIYFQGNSAPDKSGLPSDRFSAERTGGSVSTLTIQRTQQEDSAVYLCASSSQGDSTDTQYFGPGTRLTVL.

The V call is TRBV20-1, the J call TRBJ2-7, with TRBD1 matching over 8 bases. Per the germline V gene, CDR1 is DFQATT and CDR2 is SNEGSKA (reference sequence). The CDR3 totals 14 residues. V lost 5 bases, J lost 5 bases, and 11 bases stayed unmatched. DNA for the CDR3: TGCAGTGCTGACCGGGACAGGCGGTCCGACGAGCAGTACTTC. Translation gives CSADRDRRSDEQYF.

The chain has TRBV7-2 and TRBJ2-2; D may be TRBD1 (6 bases). From germline, CDR1 is SGHTA and CDR2 FQGNSA. This CDR3 is 13 amino acids long. Trimming removed 5 bases at V and 5 bases at J, with 9 bases between. This CDR3 reads CASSAQGTGELFF. In DNA form, the CDR3 reads TGTGCCAGCAGCGCGCAGGGGACCGGGGAGCTGTTTTTT.

This clonotype was observed once. The V gene is TRBV19, the J gene TRBJ2-5; D uncertain. The J call could be wrong; TRBJ2-1 is a better fit for the DNA end. This CDR3 is 13 amino acids long. The V gene's germline CDR1 is LNHDA and CDR2 SQIVND (reference sequence). The CDR3 here is CASSQGNQETQFF. For the CDR3, the DNA is TGTGCCAGTAGTCAAGGGAACCAAGAGACCCAGTTCTTC.

This clonotype was detected only a few times. The genes are TRBV12-3 or TRBV12-4 and TRBJ1-1; D remains unclear. The CDR3 is 13 amino acids. V was pared by 7 bases and J by 0 bases, with 9 bases between. CDR3 in DNA: TGTGCCAGCACAGGACGGGTGAACACTGAAGCTTTCTTT. Its protein product is CASTGRVNTEAFF.

J is TRBJ2-7 and V is TRBV12-3 or TRBV12-4, with TRBD1 as a possible D gene (6 bases). The CDR3 covers 15 residues. V was clipped by 5 bases and J by 0 bases, with 14 bases between them. CDR3 nucleotides: TGTGCCAGCAGTCCTCTTACGGACAGCTCCTACGAGCAGTACTTC. Translated, it gives CASSPLTDSSYEQYF.

The rearrangement joins TRBV4-3 to TRBJ1-1; TRBD1 aligns across 9 bases. This CDR3 spans 14 amino acids. Trimming cost V 4 bases and J 6 bases; bases outside gene matches: 6. Germline assignment: CDR1 LGHNA and CDR2 YSLEER. The CDR3 reads CASSPGQGSPEAFF. The CDR3 DNA reads TGCGCCAGCAGCCCGGGACAGGGATCCCCTGAAGCTTTCTTT.

The J gene is TRBJ1-2, the V gene TRBV7-2; 7 nucleotides match TRBD1. The germline V gene encodes CDR1 SGHTA and CDR2 FQGNSA. This CDR3 spans 15 amino acids. The V gene end was trimmed by 4 bases and the J gene end by 7 bases; junction bases not matched to a gene: 12. CDR3 region: CASSSALEGARGYTF. In DNA, the CDR3 is TGTGCCAGCAGCTCGGCCTTAGAGGGGGCGCGTGGCTACACCTTC.

This chain links TRBV7-9 with TRBJ1-1; no reliable D call. V lost 4 bases to trimming and J lost 1 base, with 16 bases between them. Germline assignment: CDR1 SEHNR and CDR2 FQNEAQ (reference sequence). The CDR3 runs 16 residues. The chain's CDR3 is CASSSRRGLWNTEAFF. DNA for the CDR3: TGTGCCAGCAGCTCCCGACGGGGTTTATGGAACACTGAAGCTTTCTTT.

This clonotype was picked up many times. CDR3 bases: TGTGCCAGCAGTTTCCAGTTGACAGAAGCTAGCACAGATACGCAGTATTTT. This sequence encodes CASSFQLTEASTDTQYF. The rearrangement joins TRBV12-3 or TRBV12-4 to TRBJ2-3; TRBD1 is a possible D gene (5 bases). The ends were cut back, 3 bases at V and 0 bases at J, with 16 bases in the middle. This CDR3 is 17 amino acids long.

In its sample, this clonotype was seen once. The rearrangement uses TRBV29-1 and TRBJ2-7, with TRBD2 matching over 8 bases. The better agreement between TRBJ2-5 and the DNA end casts doubt on the J call. The CDR3 loop spans 13 amino acids. Germline CDR1 reads SQVTM; CDR2 reads ANQGSEA. The CDR3 reads CSVLAGLEETQYF. As DNA, the CDR3 is TGCAGCGTCTTAGCGGGATTAGAGGAGACCCAGTACTTC.

The chain uses TRBV4-1 and TRBJ1-2, with a weak D call TRBD1 (5 bases). The CDR3 totals 15 residues. From germline, CDR1 is MGHRA and CDR2 YSYEKL. Trimming took off 0 bases at V and 6 bases at J, with 14 bases between the two ends. The CDR3 loop reads CASSQETRDYHGYTF. DNA for the CDR3: TGCGCCAGCAGCCAAGAAACCAGGGATTACCATGGCTACACCTTC.